Each of the 25 T cell receptor beta chains below was sequenced from the same sample in a study of blood T cell repertoires in COVID-19. The table came from immunoSEQ multiplex PCR; TCRdb's copy has only in-frame clones and leaves some out. The sample yields over 200,000 clones, 88% seen once. Sequences were obtained from peripheral blood. These receptors were collected from a woman aged 55 to 70 with acute or convalescent COVID-19.

The CDR3 nucleotides read TGTGCCAGCAGAGGAACCCGGGACAGGGGGCAAAGTGAGCAGTTCTTC. This encodes CASRGTRDRGQSEQFF. The chain has TRBV7-9 and TRBJ2-1; 12 bases line up with TRBD1. This CDR3 is built from 16 residues. Per germline, CDR1 SEHNR and CDR2 FQNEAQ (reference sequence). After removal of 6 bases from V and 9 bases from J, the junction contained 12 bases not matched to a gene. The full variable domain, with the rest looked up from reference TRBV7-9 and TRBJ2-1, is DTGVSQNPRHKITKRGQNVTFRCDPISEHNRLYWYRQTLGQGPEFLTYFQNEAQLEKSRLLSDRFSAERPKGSFSTLEIQRTEQGDSAMYLCASRGTRDRGQSEQFFGPGTRLTVL.

Notes on this clone: Other nucleotide sequences from this sample produce the same CDR3. The chain employs TRBV6-1 and TRBJ1-5; a weak D match, TRBD1 (6 bases). V was shortened by 1 base and J by 3 bases, with 7 bases between the two germline ends. CDR1 is MNHNS, CDR2 SASEGT, per germline. CDR3 size: 14 residues. The CDR3 DNA reads as TGTGCCAGCAGTGAAGGGGGGCTCAATCAGCCCCAGCATTTT. It translates to CASSEGGLNQPQHF.

V usage is TRBV6-5 and J usage is TRBJ1-5; no clear D. V was cut by 4 bases and J by 2 bases, with 3 bases left in between. This CDR3 comprises 12 residues. Germline values: CDR1 MNHEY, CDR2 SVGAGI. CDR3 sequence reads: CASSSGNQPQHF. CDR3 sequence (DNA): TGTGCCAGCAGTTCGGGCAATCAGCCCCAGCATTTT.

The chain has TRBV6-5 and TRBJ1-1; D possibly corresponds to TRBD1 (5 bases). CDR1 is MNHEY and CDR2 is SVGAGI in the germline V gene. CDR3 length equals 15 residues. The V end was cut by 0 bases, the J end by 4 bases, with 12 bases between. Here the CDR3 DNA reads TGTGCCAGCAGTTACTCGGCAGGGAGGGGCACTGAAGCTTTCTTT. The encoded protein is CASSYSAGRGTEAFF.

The rearrangement links TRBV6-5 to TRBJ1-4, with 9 bases matching TRBD1. Germline values: CDR1 MNHEY, CDR2 SVGAGI. The CDR3 has 15 amino acids. The ends lost 0 bases at V and 8 bases at J; junction bases unmatched: 4. The CDR3 is CASSYSETGGEKLFF. In DNA, the CDR3 is TGTGCCAGCAGTTACTCCGAGACAGGGGGGGAAAAACTGTTTTTT.

The chain uses TRBV9 and TRBJ1-2, with D perhaps TRBD1 (6 bases). This CDR3 has 16 residues. V was clipped by 7 bases and J by 5 bases, with 24 bases between them. Germline CDR1 reads SGDLS; CDR2 reads YYNGEE. The CDR3 DNA reads as TGTGCCAGCGGCTCGGGGGGCTCCTCTCCCTTATATGGCTACACCTTC. Translated, it gives CASGSGGSSPLYGYTF. The full variable domain, with the rest looked up from reference TRBV9 and TRBJ1-2, is DSGVTQTPKHLITATGQRVTLRCSPRSGDLSVYWYQQSLDQGLQFLIQYYNGEERAKGNILERFSAQQFPDLHSELNLSSLELGDSALYFCASGSGGSSPLYGYTFGSGTRLTVV.

The chain joins TRBV5-1 to TRBJ1-3, with D hard to call. The CDR3 totals 15 residues. The V and J ends lost 0 bases and 0 bases respectively, with 7 bases between them. Germline V lookup: CDR1 SGHRS, CDR2 YFSETQ. As DNA, the CDR3 is TGCGCCAGCAGCTTGGTGGCGGACTCTGGAAACACCATATATTTT. It codes for CASSLVADSGNTIYF.

This sequence joins TRBV30 and TRBJ1-2, with 11 bases that match TRBD1. This CDR3 is 15 amino acids long. The germline CDR1 and CDR2 sequences are GTSNPN and SVGIG (reference sequence). The V and J ends lost 0 bases and 4 bases, in that order; junction bases with no gene match: 4. The CDR3 DNA reads TGTGCCTGGAGTGTGGGACAGGGGGGAACCTATGGCTACACCTTC. Its translation is CAWSVGQGGTYGYTF.

This clone has just one count. The J gene is TRBJ1-2, the V gene TRBV30, with unresolved D. The CDR3 has 16 residues. Germline CDR1 reads GTSNPN; CDR2 reads SVGIG (reference sequence). Trimming removed 0 bases from V and 1 base from J, with 15 bases in between. The CDR3 sequence is CAWSVGSLYFNYGYTF. CDR3 sequence (DNA): TGTGCCTGGAGTGTGGGCTCACTCTACTTTAACTATGGCTACACCTTC.

V is TRBV6-5 and J is TRBJ2-7, with 8 bases fitting TRBD1. Germline V gives CDR1 MNHEY, CDR2 SVGAGI. The CDR3 consists of 14 residues. J was trimmed by 0 bases and V by 8 bases; bases with no gene match: 6. As DNA, the CDR3 is TGTGCCAGCTACACAGGGGGAAGCTCCTACGAGCAGTACTTC. This sequence encodes CASYTGGSSYEQYF.

This chain joins TRBV9 and TRBJ2-3; possibly TRBD2 for D (5 bases). Trimming stripped 0 bases from V and 2 bases from J, with 10 bases between. CDR1 and CDR2 from the germline V gene are SGDLS and YYNGEE. The CDR3 spans 15 residues. For the CDR3, the DNA is TGTGCCAGCAGCGTAGAGGGAGCTCACACAGATACGCAGTATTTT. Residues: CASSVEGAHTDTQYF.

The chain is built from TRBV7-9 and TRBJ2-6, with 11 bases lining up with TRBD1. The CDR3 has 17 residues. J lost 8 bases, V lost 5 bases, and 11 bases had no gene match. Germline assignment: CDR1 SEHNR and CDR2 FQNEAQ (reference sequence). The CDR3 loop reads CASSQPGQGVSSNVLTF. In DNA form, the CDR3 reads TGTGCCAGCAGCCAGCCGGGACAGGGGGTCTCGTCCAACGTCCTGACTTTC.

The rearrangement uses TRBV11-2 and TRBJ2-2; D is perhaps TRBD1 (6 bases). CDR3 length: 15 residues. V lost 5 bases to trimming and J lost 4 bases, with 14 bases between them. Germline values: CDR1 SGHAT, CDR2 FQNNGV. The CDR3: CASSGGQGSTGELFF. CDR3 coding DNA: TGTGCCAGCAGCGGCGGGCAGGGGAGCACCGGGGAGCTGTTTTTT.

V gene TRBV5-5 combines with J gene TRBJ1-4; no firm D call. The ends were cut back, 4 bases at V and 8 bases at J, with 21 bases in the middle. The CDR3 length is 16 residues. Looked up from germline, CDR1 is SGHKS and CDR2 is YYEKEE (reference sequence). CDR3 sequence: CASSLRGEASLEKLFF. The CDR3 nucleotides read TGTGCCAGCAGCCTGCGTGGTGAGGCTTCGTTGGAAAAACTGTTTTTT.

The chain recombines TRBV6-5 with TRBJ2-2; D is possibly TRBD2 (5 bases). V was cut by 2 bases and J by 3 bases, with 13 bases left in between. The CDR3 length is 16 residues. Germline CDR1 reads MNHEY; CDR2 reads SVGAGI. The CDR3 sequence is CASSYPSGGDTGELFF. The CDR3 DNA sequence: TGTGCCAGCAGTTACCCCAGCGGTGGGGACACCGGGGAGCTGTTTTTT.

The chain couples TRBV25-1 to TRBJ1-5; 7 positions match TRBD1. V was pared by 8 bases and J by 6 bases, with 7 bases of the junction left unmatched. The CDR3 length is 13 residues. Germline CDR1 and CDR2: MGHDK and SYGVNS. This CDR3 is CASSEGAFQPQHF. The CDR3 coding sequence is TGTGCCAGCTCAGAGGGGGCGTTTCAGCCCCAGCATTTT.

The chain couples TRBV27 to TRBJ1-5; D is unresolved. Trimming pared 5 bases from V and 4 bases from J, leaving 9 bases between. This CDR3 comprises 13 residues. CDR1 and CDR2 from the germline V gene are MNHEY and SMNVEV (reference sequence). The CDR3: CASSLARNQPQHF. CDR3 sequence (DNA): TGTGCCAGCAGTCTAGCGAGAAATCAGCCCCAGCATTTT.

The chain employs TRBV5-1 and TRBJ1-1; TRBD1 matches 7 bases. Trimming cost V 2 bases and J 1 base; bases outside gene matches: 5. CDR1 and CDR2 from the germline V gene are SGHRS and YFSETQ. The CDR3 sequence is 15 residues long. CDR3 sequence (DNA): TGCGCCAGCAGCTTAGAGGGGGCGGGGAACACTGAAGCTTTCTTT. Amino acid sequence: CASSLEGAGNTEAFF.

The V call is TRBV7-6, the J call TRBJ1-2; D possibly corresponds to TRBD1 (6 bases). The V end lost 2 bases, the J end lost 4 bases, and 14 bases lay between the germline ends. In germline, CDR1 is SGHVS, CDR2 FNYEAQ. This CDR3 contains 15 residues. The CDR3 loop is CASSLSPGDGYGYTF. CDR3 DNA sequence: TGTGCCAGCAGCTTATCGCCAGGGGATGGCTATGGCTACACCTTC.

The V call is TRBV9, the J call TRBJ1-1; D not certain. CDR1 and CDR2 from the germline V gene are SGDLS and YYNGEE. CDR3 length equals 13 residues. V gave up 1 base and J gave up 5 bases, with 9 bases separating them. CDR3 DNA sequence: TGTGCCAGCAGCGTATCGTCGGGTACTGAAGCTTTCTTT. It codes for CASSVSSGTEAFF. Supplemented by reference TRBV9 and TRBJ1-1, the full variable domain reads DSGVTQTPKHLITATGQRVTLRCSPRSGDLSVYWYQQSLDQGLQFLIQYYNGEERAKGNILERFSAQQFPDLHSELNLSSLELGDSALYFCASSVSSGTEAFFGQGTRLTVV.

This chain uses TRBV6-5 with TRBJ2-7; TRBD1 agrees at 8 bases. This CDR3 contains 12 residues. Trimming cost V 10 bases and J 5 bases; bases outside gene matches: 7. Germline assignment: CDR1 MNHEY and CDR2 SVGAGI. The CDR3 sequence is CATRTGINEQYF. The CDR3 DNA follows: TGTGCCACCCGGACAGGGATTAACGAGCAGTACTTC.

The rearrangement links TRBV28 to TRBJ2-5, with TRBD1 matching over 8 bases. The CDR3 consists of 15 residues. V lost 5 bases and J lost 9; bases outside the gene matches: 14. Germline CDR1 and CDR2: MDHEN and SYDVKM. CDR3 sequence: CASSNTRGPRGPQYF. CDR3 coding DNA: TGTGCCAGCAGTAACACCAGGGGGCCAAGGGGCCCCCAGTACTTC.

The CDR3 loop is CASSSSLGQGSTDTQYF. The CDR3 nucleotides are TGTGCCAGCAGCTCCAGCCTAGGACAGGGAAGCACAGATACGCAGTATTTT. The chain combines TRBV7-8 with TRBJ2-3, with TRBD1 identical over 8 bases. This CDR3 is built from 17 residues. The germline gives CDR1 SGHVS, CDR2 FQNEAQ. J gave up 0 bases and V 4 bases, and 9 bases lay outside the gene matches.

The chain combines TRBV15 with TRBJ2-7; TRBD1 agrees at 9 bases. Unmatched junction bases numbered 9, after V lost 9 bases and J lost 3 bases. In germline, CDR1 is LNHNV, CDR2 YYDKDF (reference sequence). The CDR3 runs 14 residues. The CDR3 nucleotides read TGTGCCACGGCGAGGACAGGGGTGAGCTACGAGCAGTACTTC. Residues: CATARTGVSYEQYF.

The V gene is TRBV30, the J gene TRBJ2-7; 10 bases agree with TRBD2. This CDR3 is 16 amino acids long. V shed 0 bases and J 4 bases; nucleotides not matched to a gene: 9. Germline CDR1 is GTSNPN and CDR2 is SVGIG (reference sequence). The CDR3 bases are TGTGCCTGGAGTGTAACGGCTAGCGGGGGACTTTACGAGCAGTACTTC. It is translated as CAWSVTASGGLYEQYF.